This is a list of T cell receptor beta chains from one sample in a study of blood T cell repertoires in COVID-19. Repertoires were generated with immunoSEQ multiplex PCR, while TCRdb's copy carries only in-frame clones and drops some. The sample lists 55,000 to 80,000 clones; around 82% were seen once. The sequencing sample was made of peripheral blood. These receptors were collected from a human donor in a cohort sampled during active COVID-19. The CDR3 runs from the conserved cysteine through the conserved F or W. Fields, in order: V gene, D gene, J gene, CDR3 protein. A D gene is named only where the DNA matches it firmly.

v_call: TRBV12-3/TRBV12-4; d_call: .; j_call: TRBJ1-1; cdr3_aa: CASSPRVNTEAFF
v_call: TRBV7-9; d_call: .; j_call: TRBJ2-1; cdr3_aa: CASSFGQGGLWIF
v_call: TRBV7-6; d_call: TRBD2; j_call: TRBJ2-1; cdr3_aa: CASRRGMVAGEQFF
v_call: TRBV5-1; d_call: TRBD1; j_call: TRBJ2-3; cdr3_aa: CASSPDRGRSTDTQYF
v_call: TRBV15; d_call: TRBD2; j_call: TRBJ2-1; cdr3_aa: CATSRDLSGGHWEQFF
v_call: TRBV4-2; d_call: TRBD2; j_call: TRBJ2-1; cdr3_aa: CASSQRLAGGPNYNEQFF
v_call: TRBV5-1; d_call: TRBD2; j_call: TRBJ2-1; cdr3_aa: CASSPLTSGTRQFF
v_call: TRBV16; d_call: TRBD1; j_call: TRBJ1-4; cdr3_aa: CASSQSVDRGANEKLFF
v_call: TRBV11-3; d_call: .; j_call: TRBJ1-3; cdr3_aa: CASSSDGHSGNTIYF
v_call: TRBV5-6; d_call: .; j_call: TRBJ2-3; cdr3_aa: CASSLTGDFPDTQYF
v_call: TRBV7-9; d_call: TRBD2; j_call: TRBJ2-1; cdr3_aa: CASRMGSSGDGEQFF
v_call: TRBV9; d_call: TRBD1; j_call: TRBJ1-2; cdr3_aa: CASSPGQGAYGYTF
v_call: TRBV19; d_call: .; j_call: TRBJ1-1; cdr3_aa: CASSIAGVSTEAFF
v_call: TRBV18; d_call: .; j_call: TRBJ1-2; cdr3_aa: CASSPARGPNYGYTF
v_call: TRBV10-2; d_call: .; j_call: TRBJ1-2; cdr3_aa: CASSESVHYYGYTF
v_call: TRBV2; d_call: .; j_call: TRBJ1-2; cdr3_aa: CASSERGAGYGYTF
v_call: TRBV29-1; d_call: TRBD1; j_call: TRBJ1-2; cdr3_aa: CSATGVDGYTF
v_call: TRBV4-2; d_call: TRBD2; j_call: TRBJ2-3; cdr3_aa: CASSQDHSGGATDTQYF
v_call: TRBV5-6; d_call: .; j_call: TRBJ1-3; cdr3_aa: CASSLRKDRVHF
v_call: TRBV20-1; d_call: .; j_call: TRBJ1-4; cdr3_aa: CSASGGFREKLFF
v_call: TRBV30; d_call: .; j_call: TRBJ1-3; cdr3_aa: CAWSPVSGNTIYF
v_call: TRBV3-1/TRBV3-2; d_call: .; j_call: TRBJ2-3; cdr3_aa: CASADQGDTQYF
v_call: TRBV6-5; d_call: .; j_call: TRBJ1-2; cdr3_aa: CASTPGHANYGYTF
v_call: TRBV27; d_call: TRBD1; j_call: TRBJ2-1; cdr3_aa: CASSLSPGGAYNEQFF
v_call: TRBV15; d_call: .; j_call: TRBJ1-2; cdr3_aa: CATSRDSPGKSVNTF
v_call: TRBV5-1; d_call: .; j_call: TRBJ2-1; cdr3_aa: CASSLEGGRAANEQFF
v_call: TRBV6-5; d_call: .; j_call: TRBJ1-1; cdr3_aa: CASRNTGNTEAFF
v_call: TRBV29-1; d_call: .; j_call: TRBJ2-5; cdr3_aa: CSVVWGGETQYF
v_call: TRBV7-9; d_call: TRBD1; j_call: TRBJ1-4; cdr3_aa: CASSGGQGGNEKLFF
v_call: TRBV18; d_call: TRBD2; j_call: TRBJ2-7; cdr3_aa: CASSFARGDREEQYF
v_call: TRBV2; d_call: .; j_call: TRBJ2-4; cdr3_aa: CASRVGLLNIQYF
v_call: TRBV6-6; d_call: TRBD1; j_call: TRBJ1-1; cdr3_aa: CASRRLGTGLGDTEAFF
v_call: TRBV10-1; d_call: .; j_call: TRBJ2-3; cdr3_aa: CASSEGGRAYTDTQYF
v_call: TRBV7-9; d_call: .; j_call: TRBJ2-2; cdr3_aa: CASSSQRTRGTGELFF
v_call: TRBV7-8; d_call: TRBD2; j_call: TRBJ2-7; cdr3_aa: CASSLVGGGAYEQYF
v_call: TRBV4-2; d_call: .; j_call: TRBJ2-7; cdr3_aa: CASSQAGSYEQYF
v_call: TRBV20-1; d_call: .; j_call: TRBJ2-7; cdr3_aa: CSASAGNYEQYF
v_call: TRBV4-2; d_call: .; j_call: TRBJ2-7; cdr3_aa: CASSQSGGQTYEQYF
v_call: TRBV6-5; d_call: TRBD2; j_call: TRBJ2-3; cdr3_aa: CASSLAGGIGDTQYF
v_call: TRBV10-3; d_call: .; j_call: TRBJ2-3; cdr3_aa: CAISEQTTDTQYF
v_call: TRBV21-1; d_call: .; j_call: TRBJ1-2; cdr3_aa: CASSKSDRGGYTF